This T cell receptor beta chain comes out of a study of blood T cell repertoires in COVID-19. The protocol was immunoSEQ multiplex PCR, while the TCRdb copy is restricted to in-frame clones and leaves out a portion. The sample contains 350,000 to 400,000 clones, roughly 91% of which appear only once. This clone was seen only a few times. Germline V CDR1 and CDR2: MRHNA, SNTAGT. Trimming took off 3 bases at V and 3 bases at J, with 6 bases between the two ends. CDR3 length: 13 amino acids. This clonotype was sampled from a woman in her 30s who had recovered from COVID-19. The gene calls are TRBV6-4 and TRBJ1-3; D not resolved. The sequenced sample was PBMCs or T cells enriched from blood (not recorded which). CDR3 protein: CASSERYGNTIYF. The DNA for the CDR3 is TGTGCCAGCAGTGAGCGGTATGGAAACACCATATATTTT.